This T cell receptor beta chain was recorded in a study of T cells in localized non-small cell lung cancer. Findings and limits, study-wide: Median roughly 57 top-100 tumor clones were shared with paired adjacent lung.

In this sample, this clone turned up once. As yet, its antigen is unknown. The repertoire was sequenced with immunoSEQ multiplex PCR; TCRdb's copy has only in-frame clones and lacks some. Among approximately 47,000 clones listed, 70% to 90% were seen once. Germline V gene sequence: CDR1 GTSNPN, CDR2 SVGIG (reference sequence). CDR3 length: 15 amino acids. V was clipped by 1 base and J by 3 bases, with 14 bases between them. The clonotype originates from a man aged 35-69 years with stage II lung adenocarcinoma. The sample consisted of PBMCs, taken before any cancer treatment. The J gene is TRBJ2-3, the V gene TRBV30; D may be TRBD2 (7 bases). This chain's CDR3 is CAWSAVGGQTDTQYF. DNA of the CDR3: TGTGCCTGGAGTGCCGTGGGGGGGCAAACAGATACGCAGTATTTT.